Listed below are T cell receptor beta chains from one sample, sequenced in a study of blood T cell repertoires in COVID-19. The table came from immunoSEQ multiplex PCR; TCRdb's copy has only in-frame clones and leaves some out. The sample consists of about 350,000 clones, 87% of them appearing once. Input material: PBMCs or T cells enriched from blood (not recorded which). The source is a woman aged 25 to 39 who had recovered from COVID-19. CDR3s include the opening cysteine and the closing phenylalanine or tryptophan. Some rows mark clone size as missing; the rest say once, few, many or name a class of expanded clone.

>NA|TRBV6-1|TRBJ1-2
CASSEGRNYGYTF
>NA|TRBV9|TRBJ2-5
CASSVTSGGETQYF
>NA|TRBV6-5|TRBJ1-4
CASSREGEKLFF
>NA|TRBV6-2/TRBV6-3|TRBJ2-1
CASSPLSGGTSYNEQFF
>NA|TRBV29-1|TRBJ2-3
CSVERRVSTDTQYF
>NA|TRBV5-1|TRBJ2-7
CASSFLGQASSYEQYF
>NA|TRBV5-1|TRBJ2-1
CASSLLNEQFF
>NA|TRBV19|TRBJ2-7
CASSISLGQGEQYF
>NA|TRBV2|TRBJ2-2
CASSYLPGPVPGELFF
>NA|TRBV5-1|TRBJ1-3
CASSFQGTAGNTIYF
>NA|TRBV10-3|TRBJ1-2
CAITKADTGAGGYTF
>NA|TRBV28|TRBJ2-1
CASSLRLALNEQFF
>NA|TRBV7-2|TRBJ1-3
CASSLGAGSGNTIYF
>NA|TRBV29-1|TRBJ2-3
CSVDITGGALGTQYF
>NA|TRBV11-2|TRBJ1-1
CASSLRQGGLWDTEAFF
>NA|TRBV5-6|TRBJ2-3
CASSFGLAGGSGDTQYF
>NA|TRBV28|TRBJ2-2
CASSLHTLGSNTGELFF
>NA|TRBV11-2|TRBJ1-4
CASSSLRGTYEKLFF
>NA|TRBV4-2|TRBJ2-5
CASSQGVLAGAPQETQYF
>once|TRBV9|TRBJ2-1
CASSPTTGGVEQFF
>NA|TRBV11-2|TRBJ2-5
CASSLGPSGGAVETQYF
>NA|TRBV5-6|TRBJ1-5
CASSWFGVQPQHF
>NA|TRBV28|TRBJ1-4
CASSLFSTNEKLFF
>NA|TRBV5-4|TRBJ2-2
CASSFWGAGGELFF
>NA|TRBV3-1/TRBV3-2|TRBJ2-2
CASSQWTRDTGELFF
>NA|TRBV19|TRBJ1-3
CASSIFVGVSGNTIYF
>NA|TRBV6-2/TRBV6-3|TRBJ1-1
CASSQTVLTEAFF
>NA|TRBV28|TRBJ1-1
CASPPPGRANTEAFF
>once|TRBV6-5|TRBJ1-3
CASSDSQGRGNTIYF
>NA|TRBV5-5|TRBJ1-1
CASSLRPNTEAFF
>NA|TRBV28|TRBJ1-2
CASSASGEGYTF
>NA|TRBV28|TRBJ1-1
CASSSSPGQGATEAFF
>NA|TRBV15|TRBJ1-2
CATSPALDRVHGYTF
>NA|TRBV7-9|TRBJ2-2
CASSHTTGPGELFF
>NA|TRBV3-1/TRBV3-2|TRBJ1-4
CASSQDSPGGDEKLFF
>NA|TRBV6-5|TRBJ1-1
CASSYPDRKRITEAFF
>NA|TRBV29-1|TRBJ1-2
CSAQYSRDYGYTF
>NA|TRBV4-3|TRBJ1-1
CASSRGQGNTEAFF
>NA|TRBV4-3|TRBJ2-1
CASSPYSGGGYNEQFF
>NA|TRBV7-2|TRBJ2-3
CASSLAGTSGGAKQYF
>NA|TRBV10-2|TRBJ1-4
CASSEPRQGASGKLFF
>NA|TRBV10-3|TRBJ2-3
CAIRGQGVDTQYF